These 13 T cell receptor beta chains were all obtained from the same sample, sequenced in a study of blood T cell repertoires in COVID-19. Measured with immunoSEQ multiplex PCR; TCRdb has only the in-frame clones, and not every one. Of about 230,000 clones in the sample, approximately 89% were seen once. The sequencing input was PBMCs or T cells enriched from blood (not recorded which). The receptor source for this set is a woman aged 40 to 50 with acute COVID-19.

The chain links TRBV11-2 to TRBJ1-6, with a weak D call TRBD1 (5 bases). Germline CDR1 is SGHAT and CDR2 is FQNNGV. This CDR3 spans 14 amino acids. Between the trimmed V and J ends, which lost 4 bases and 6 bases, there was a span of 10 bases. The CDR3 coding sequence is TGTGCCAGCAGCTCGGGGGTCGCTAATTCACCCCTCCACTTT. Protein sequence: CASSSGVANSPLHF.

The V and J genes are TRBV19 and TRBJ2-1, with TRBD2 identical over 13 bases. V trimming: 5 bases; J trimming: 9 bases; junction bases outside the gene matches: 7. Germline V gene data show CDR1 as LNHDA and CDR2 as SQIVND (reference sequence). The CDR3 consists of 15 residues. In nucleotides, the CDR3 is TGTGCCAGTAGTCGGACTAGCGGGAGTTGGGGTGAGCAGTTCTTC. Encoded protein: CASSRTSGSWGEQFF.

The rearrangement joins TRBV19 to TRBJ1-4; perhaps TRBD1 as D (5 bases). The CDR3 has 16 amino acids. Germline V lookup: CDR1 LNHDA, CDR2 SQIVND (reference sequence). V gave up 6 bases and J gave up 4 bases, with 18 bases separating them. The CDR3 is CASRMHPTESNEKLFF. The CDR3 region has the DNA TGTGCCAGTAGAATGCATCCGACAGAGAGTAATGAAAAACTGTTTTTT.

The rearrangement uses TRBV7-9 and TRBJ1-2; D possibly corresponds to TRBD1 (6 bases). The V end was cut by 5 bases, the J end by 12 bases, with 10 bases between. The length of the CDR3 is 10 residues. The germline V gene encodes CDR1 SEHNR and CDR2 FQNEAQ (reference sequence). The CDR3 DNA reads TGTGCCAGCAGCCTGGACAGAAACACCTTC. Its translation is CASSLDRNTF. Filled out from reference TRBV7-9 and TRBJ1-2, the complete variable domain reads DTGVSQNPRHKITKRGQNVTFRCDPISEHNRLYWYRQTLGQGPEFLTYFQNEAQLEKSRLLSDRFSAERPKGSFSTLEIQRTEQGDSAMYLCASSLDRNTFGSGTRLTVV.

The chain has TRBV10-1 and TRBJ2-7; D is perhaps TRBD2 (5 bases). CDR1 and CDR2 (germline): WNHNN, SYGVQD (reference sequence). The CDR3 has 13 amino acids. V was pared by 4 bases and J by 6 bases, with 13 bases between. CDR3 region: CASSGGPVSEQYF. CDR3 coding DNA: TGCGCCAGCAGTGGCGGGCCAGTGAGCGAGCAGTACTTC.

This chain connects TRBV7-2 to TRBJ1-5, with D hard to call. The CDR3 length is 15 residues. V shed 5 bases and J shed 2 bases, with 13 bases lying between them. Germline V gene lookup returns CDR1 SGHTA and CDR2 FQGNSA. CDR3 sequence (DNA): TGTGCCAGCAGCAGTCGGTCCGGAGGCAATCAGCCCCAGCATTTT. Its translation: CASSSRSGGNQPQHF.

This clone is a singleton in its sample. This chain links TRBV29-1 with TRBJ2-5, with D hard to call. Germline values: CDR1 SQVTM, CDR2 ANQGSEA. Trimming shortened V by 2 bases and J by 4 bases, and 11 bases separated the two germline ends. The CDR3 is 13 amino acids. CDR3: CSVENRMGETQYF. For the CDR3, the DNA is TGCAGCGTTGAAAACAGAATGGGAGAGACCCAGTACTTC.

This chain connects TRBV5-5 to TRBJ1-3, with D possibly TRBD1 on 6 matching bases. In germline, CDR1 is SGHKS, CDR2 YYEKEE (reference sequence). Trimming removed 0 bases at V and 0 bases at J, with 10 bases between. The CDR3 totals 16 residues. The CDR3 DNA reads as TGTGCCAGCAGCTTGGGGGGGACAACCTCTGGAAACACCATATATTTT. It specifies CASSLGGTTSGNTIYF.

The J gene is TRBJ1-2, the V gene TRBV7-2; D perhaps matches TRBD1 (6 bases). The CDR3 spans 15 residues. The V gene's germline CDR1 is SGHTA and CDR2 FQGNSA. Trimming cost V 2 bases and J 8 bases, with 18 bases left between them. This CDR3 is CASSLSRGARLGYTF. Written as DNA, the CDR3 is TGTGCCAGCAGCTTAAGCAGGGGAGCTAGGTTGGGCTACACCTTC.

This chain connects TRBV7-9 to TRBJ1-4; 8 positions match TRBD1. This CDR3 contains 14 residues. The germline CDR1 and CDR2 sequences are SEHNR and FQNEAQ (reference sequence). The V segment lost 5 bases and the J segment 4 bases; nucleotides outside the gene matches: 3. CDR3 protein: CASSPDRDNEKLFF. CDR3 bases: TGTGCCAGCAGCCCGGACAGGGATAATGAAAAACTGTTTTTT.

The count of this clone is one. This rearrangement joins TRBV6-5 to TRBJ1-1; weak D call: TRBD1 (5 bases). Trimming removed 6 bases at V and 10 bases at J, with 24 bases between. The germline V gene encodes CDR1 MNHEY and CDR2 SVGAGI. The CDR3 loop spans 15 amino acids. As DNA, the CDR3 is TGTGCCAGCAGCTCAAGGAGTCTTGGGGGGAATGTAGCTTTCTTT. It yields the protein CASSSRSLGGNVAFF.

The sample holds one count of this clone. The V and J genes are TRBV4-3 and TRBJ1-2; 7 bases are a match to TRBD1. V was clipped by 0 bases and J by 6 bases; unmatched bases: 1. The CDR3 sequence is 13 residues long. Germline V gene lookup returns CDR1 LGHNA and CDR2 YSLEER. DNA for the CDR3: TGCGCCAGCAGCCAAGAACAGGGGAATGGCTACACCTTC. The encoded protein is CASSQEQGNGYTF.

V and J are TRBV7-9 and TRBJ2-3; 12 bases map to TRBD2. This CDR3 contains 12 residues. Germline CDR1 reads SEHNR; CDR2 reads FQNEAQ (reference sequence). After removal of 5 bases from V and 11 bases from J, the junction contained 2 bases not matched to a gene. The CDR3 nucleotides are TGTGCCAGCAGCACTAGCGGGGGGAAGCAGTATTTT. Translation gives CASSTSGGKQYF.